This is a list of T cell receptor beta chains from one sample in a study of shared clonotypes between healthy human individuals. Sequenced by immunoSEQ multiplex PCR; TCRdb stores in-frame clones only, minus some. The sample has 2 million to 2.5 million clones; approximately 94% are singletons. Sequencing used naive CD8+ T cells sorted from blood. All receptors come from a man aged 18 to 30 in good health. Both conserved end residues are part of each CDR3. Each record gives: J gene, CDR3 length, V gene, clone size, D gene, CDR3 DNA, CDR3 protein. A D gene is named only where the DNA matches it firmly. Size is stated for part of the rows, as once, few or many counts, or as a class when the clone is expanded.

J gene: TRBJ2-7
CDR3 length: 14
V gene: TRBV13
clone size: .
D gene: .
CDR3 DNA: TGTGCCAGCAGCAGGTCCCTGGAAGGCTACGAGCAGTACTTC
CDR3 protein: CASSRSLEGYEQYF

J gene: TRBJ1-2
CDR3 length: 13
V gene: TRBV19
clone size: .
D gene: .
CDR3 DNA: TGTGCCAGTAGATACAGGGCTGACTATGGCTACACCTTC
CDR3 protein: CASRYRADYGYTF

J gene: TRBJ1-2
CDR3 length: 15
V gene: TRBV9
clone size: once
D gene: .
CDR3 DNA: TGTGCCAGCAGCGGGTACAGGGAGCCCGCCTATGGCTACACCTTC
CDR3 protein: CASSGYREPAYGYTF

J gene: TRBJ1-3
CDR3 length: 14
V gene: TRBV7-8
clone size: .
D gene: .
CDR3 DNA: TGTGCCAGCAGCGCAGGCAACTCTGGAAACACCATATATTTT
CDR3 protein: CASSAGNSGNTIYF

J gene: TRBJ2-3
CDR3 length: 18
V gene: TRBV27
clone size: .
D gene: .
CDR3 DNA: TGTGCCAGCAACAGTATATCCCCTCAAGGTTTCAGCACAGATACGCAGTATTTT
CDR3 protein: CASNSISPQGFSTDTQYF

J gene: TRBJ2-1
CDR3 length: 13
V gene: TRBV7-9
clone size: .
D gene: .
CDR3 DNA: TGTGCCAGCAGCTTTCTATTAAACAATGAGCAGTTCTTC
CDR3 protein: CASSFLLNNEQFF

J gene: TRBJ2-7
CDR3 length: 13
V gene: TRBV6-1
clone size: .
D gene: .
CDR3 DNA: TGTGCCAGCAGTGATCGGGGAACCTACGAGCAGTACTTC
CDR3 protein: CASSDRGTYEQYF

J gene: TRBJ2-7
CDR3 length: 17
V gene: TRBV6-1
clone size: .
D gene: .
CDR3 DNA: TGTGCCAGCAGTGAGGGTCTCCAGCGTTCCTTCACCTACGAGCAGTACTTC
CDR3 protein: CASSEGLQRSFTYEQYF

J gene: TRBJ2-7
CDR3 length: 16
V gene: TRBV29-1
clone size: .
D gene: TRBD2
CDR3 DNA: TGCAGCGTTGAAGAGTCGACTAGCGGAGGGTCCTACGAGCAGTACTTC
CDR3 protein: CSVEESTSGGSYEQYF

J gene: TRBJ1-1
CDR3 length: 15
V gene: TRBV7-9
clone size: .
D gene: TRBD1
CDR3 DNA: TGTGCCAGCAGCCCATGGACAGGGTCGAACACTGAAGCTTTCTTT
CDR3 protein: CASSPWTGSNTEAFF

J gene: TRBJ1-2
CDR3 length: 13
V gene: TRBV5-4
clone size: .
D gene: .
CDR3 DNA: TGTGCCAGCAGTTTACAGGTCGTAGATGGCTACACCTTC
CDR3 protein: CASSLQVVDGYTF

J gene: TRBJ2-5
CDR3 length: 14
V gene: TRBV6-1
clone size: .
D gene: .
CDR3 DNA: TGTGCCAGCAGCCTAGATTACCCACGAGAGACCCAGTACTTC
CDR3 protein: CASSLDYPRETQYF

J gene: TRBJ2-5
CDR3 length: 17
V gene: TRBV28
clone size: .
D gene: TRBD2
CDR3 DNA: TGTGCCAGCAGTCCTTGGACTAGCGGGGGGGCTTGGGAGACCCAGTACTTC
CDR3 protein: CASSPWTSGGAWETQYF

J gene: TRBJ1-2
CDR3 length: 15
V gene: TRBV27
clone size: .
D gene: .
CDR3 DNA: TGTGCCAGCAGTCCCCAAGGACCGATAAACTATGGCTACACCTTC
CDR3 protein: CASSPQGPINYGYTF

J gene: TRBJ1-1
CDR3 length: 15
V gene: TRBV28
clone size: .
D gene: .
CDR3 DNA: TGTGCCAGCACCATCGGGACCCACCGTGACACTGAAGCTTTCTTT
CDR3 protein: CASTIGTHRDTEAFF

J gene: TRBJ1-1
CDR3 length: 15
V gene: TRBV6-6
clone size: .
D gene: .
CDR3 DNA: TGTGCCAGCAGTCTACCGCCCGTGATGAACACTGAAGCTTTCTTT
CDR3 protein: CASSLPPVMNTEAFF

J gene: TRBJ1-6
CDR3 length: 13
V gene: TRBV4-1
clone size: .
D gene: .
CDR3 DNA: TGCGCCAGCAGCCAGTTCCGGGATTCACCCCTCCACTTT
CDR3 protein: CASSQFRDSPLHF